These T cell receptor beta chains were read from a single sample in a study of T-cell memory formation after mild COVID-19. MiXCR was run by TCRdb on the 5' RACE reads, yielding one entry per CDR3 protein. The data contain around 190,000 distinct CDR3 sequences, around 18% of them singletons. The specimen sequenced was PBMCs or a T cell subset sorted from them (not recorded which). These receptors were obtained from a man aged 18 to 29 who had mild COVID-19 (a few samples of this study predate the infection). Cell type and time point are not known. CDR3s include the opening cysteine and the closing phenylalanine or tryptophan. Each record gives: V gene, D gene, clone size, J gene, CDR3 DNA, CDR3 protein. The D gene is left open where the match is weak. Clone size is stated in some rows and not others, as once, few, many or a class when expanded.

TRBV5-1	-	-	TRBJ1-2	TGCGCCAGCAGCCCGCAGGTTGGACGGAACTATGGCTACACCTTC	CASSPQVGRNYGYTF
TRBV12-5	-	-	TRBJ1-5	TGTGCTAGTGGTTTCGGCGGGGGTCAGCCCCAGCATTTT	CASGFGGGQPQHF
TRBV7-2	TRBD2	few	TRBJ2-3	TGTGCCAGCAGCTTATGGGCTAGCGGGGGCCCGTTTGGAGATACGCAGTATTTT	CASSLWASGGPFGDTQYF
TRBV3-1	-	-	TRBJ2-6	TGTGCCAGCAGCCAGAGTCAGTCCGGGGCCAACGTCCTGACTTTC	CASSQSQSGANVLTF
TRBV21-1	-	-	TRBJ2-2	TGTGCCAGCAGCTGTGGGGACGCGGGACTACCGAACACCGGGGAGCTGTTTTTT	CASSCGDAGLPNTGELFF
TRBV2	-	many	TRBJ2-7	TGTGCCAGCAGTGCGGGGACCGGGTACGAGCAGTACTTC	CASSAGTGYEQYF
TRBV7-2	-	many	TRBJ1-2	TGTGCCAGCAGCCCCAGACAGCCTACTTCCGGCTACACCTTC	CASSPRQPTSGYTF
TRBV5-1	TRBD1	few	TRBJ1-5	TGCGCCAGCAGCTTGGTTCCGGGTGACAGGGCCGGTCAGCCCCAGCATTTT	CASSLVPGDRAGQPQHF
TRBV23-1	-	few	TRBJ2-5	TGCGCCAGCAGTCAATCGCCCGCGGGGGCCGGGAAAGAGACCCAGTACTTC	CASSQSPAGAGKETQYF
TRBV6-6	TRBD1	-	TRBJ2-5	TGTGCCAGCAGATCCGGGACAGGGGAGGAGACCCAGTACTTC	CASRSGTGEETQYF
TRBV12-3/TRBV12-4	-	-	TRBJ1-1	TGTGCCAGTCAAAGGGTGGGGAACACTGAAGCTTTCTTT	CASQRVGNTEAFF
TRBV6-1	TRBD1	-	TRBJ1-4	TGTGCCAGCAGCCCGCAGGGGGCTTCTGAAAAACTGTTTTTT	CASSPQGASEKLFF
TRBV5-1	-	few	TRBJ1-1	TGCGCCAGCAGCACTATCTTCTCCGGGGGCACTGAAGCTTTCTTT	CASSTIFSGGTEAFF
TRBV28	-	-	TRBJ1-1	TGTGCCAGCAGTCCCAAACAGACAGGTCTCGCATCTAGAGCTTTCTTT	CASSPKQTGLASRAFF
TRBV15	TRBD1	many	TRBJ2-7	TGTGCCACCAGCGGACAGGGACTTAGCTCCTACGAGCAGTACTTC	CATSGQGLSSYEQYF
TRBV5-5	-	-	TRBJ2-3	TGTGCCAGCAGTAACCAGGGAAGCACAGATACGCAGTATTTT	CASSNQGSTDTQYF
TRBV30	-	few	TRBJ1-3	TGTGCCTGGAGTGTAAAAGGTTCGGACACCATATATTTT	CAWSVKGSDTIYF
TRBV11-2	TRBD1	few	TRBJ1-6	TGTGCCAGCAGCCTGACGACAGGGAAAGATTCACCCCTCCACTTT	CASSLTTGKDSPLHF